A single sample is the source of the 24 T cell receptor beta chains below, sequenced in a study of graft-versus-host responses after intestinal transplantation. Their specific antigens are unknown. Libraries were prepared by immunoSEQ multiplex PCR; TCRdb keeps only in-frame clonotypes and omits some of them. The sample contains tens of thousands of clones, approximately 94% of which appear only once. The material was unstimulated CD8+ T cells sorted from spleen or lymph node cells, obtained before intestinal transplant. These receptors were obtained from a human donor who received an intestinal transplant.

The V call is TRBV27, the J call TRBJ2-3; D perhaps matches TRBD1 (6 bases). Germline V gene sequence: CDR1 MNHEY, CDR2 SMNVEV (reference sequence). The CDR3 covers 16 residues. Deletions cut 4 bases from V and 0 bases from J, with 14 bases between. The CDR3 DNA follows: TGTGCCAGCAGTTCTCGGACAGAGTCTAGCACAGATACGCAGTATTTT. Translating gives CASSSRTESSTDTQYF.

The rearrangement joins TRBV4-1 to TRBJ1-2; 9 nucleotides align to TRBD1. The CDR3 totals 15 residues. J gave up 2 bases and V 1 base, and 2 bases lay outside the gene matches. Per germline, CDR1 MGHRA and CDR2 YSYEKL. CDR3 region: CASSQATGGNYGYTF. The CDR3 nucleotides read TGCGCCAGCAGCCAAGCGACAGGGGGAAACTATGGCTACACCTTC.

The V and J genes are TRBV27 and TRBJ2-3; 8 nucleotides agree with TRBD2. Per the germline V gene, CDR1 is MNHEY and CDR2 is SMNVEV (reference sequence). The CDR3 totals 17 residues. V lost 4 bases and J lost 4; bases outside the gene matches: 13. CDR3 DNA sequence: TGTGCCAGCAGTTCTCCCTCCGGGGGGGTGGGGCCAGATACGCAGTATTTT. Protein product: CASSSPSGGVGPDTQYF.

This clone is a singleton in its sample. The J gene is TRBJ2-7, the V gene TRBV4-3; the match to TRBD1 covers 8 bases. Germline CDR1 LGHNA, CDR2 YSLEER. The CDR3 extends over 22 amino acids. V trimming: 4 bases; J trimming: 3 bases; junction bases outside the gene matches: 29. In DNA form, the CDR3 reads TGCGCCAGCAGCCCAACTCTGGTCGCCGGGACAGGAACCCCTTTACTAGGCTACGAGCAGTACTTC. Encoded protein: CASSPTLVAGTGTPLLGYEQYF.

This clone has just a few counts. The chain recombines TRBV5-1 with TRBJ1-2; perhaps TRBD1 as D (5 bases). V shed 7 bases and J shed 4 bases, with 23 bases lying between them. The CDR3 sequence is 16 residues long. Per germline, CDR1 SGHRS and CDR2 YFSETQ. CDR3 protein: CASYNPAGPSIYGYTF. In DNA, the CDR3 is TGCGCCAGCTACAACCCCGCGGGACCGAGCATCTATGGCTACACCTTC.

V gene TRBV4-1 combines with J gene TRBJ1-5; D may be TRBD1 (5 bases). The CDR3 covers 16 residues. Deletions cut 0 bases from V and 2 bases from J, with 11 bases between. The germline V gene has CDR1 MGHRA and CDR2 YSYEKL. The CDR3 nucleotides read TGCGCCAGCAGCCAAGATGGGGCCCACGGCAATCAGCCCCAGCATTTT. This encodes CASSQDGAHGNQPQHF.

This clone was detected only once. V is TRBV30 and J is TRBJ2-3; 10 nucleotides line up with TRBD1. Losses at the gene ends were 0 bases for V and 4 bases for J; bases not matched to a gene: 7. CDR1 and CDR2 from the germline V gene are GTSNPN and SVGIG (reference sequence). The CDR3 loop spans 16 amino acids. CDR3 nucleotide sequence: TGTGCCTGGAGTGTCGGGACAGGGGATCACGCAGATACGCAGTATTTT. Amino acids: CAWSVGTGDHADTQYF.

V gene TRBV4-3 combines with J gene TRBJ2-3, with 7 positions matching TRBD1. Trimming at V came to 6 bases and at J to 4 bases, leaving 16 bases not matched to a gene. CDR1 and CDR2 from the germline V gene are LGHNA and YSLEER. The CDR3 sequence is 17 residues long. The CDR3 DNA reads as TGCGCCAGCAGTCAAAGATGGGGACAGCCCTCGGCAGATACGCAGTATTTT. Its protein is CASSQRWGQPSADTQYF.

The chain has TRBV27 and TRBJ1-1; D is unresolved. Germline V lookup: CDR1 MNHEY, CDR2 SMNVEV (reference sequence). The length of the CDR3 is 12 residues. Trimming cost V 7 bases and J 1 base, with 7 bases left between them. The CDR3 is CASTSGNTEAFF. CDR3 bases: TGTGCCAGCACGTCAGGGAACACTGAAGCTTTCTTT.

This sequence joins TRBV27 and TRBJ1-2; D may be TRBD1 (5 bases). V lost 6 bases to trimming and J lost 7 bases, with 12 bases between them. The germline V gene encodes CDR1 MNHEY and CDR2 SMNVEV (reference sequence). This CDR3 contains 12 residues. In DNA form, the CDR3 reads TGTGCCAGCAGCCCAGGGATCGGTGGCTACACCTTC. This translates into CASSPGIGGYTF.

The V gene is TRBV30, the J gene TRBJ2-3, with 10 bases matching TRBD2. Germline values: CDR1 GTSNPN, CDR2 SVGIG (reference sequence). The CDR3 sequence is 19 residues long. The V segment lost 2 bases and the J segment 0 bases; nucleotides outside the gene matches: 14. The CDR3 DNA is TGTGCCTGGAGTCCTCCCTGGGGTAGCGGGGGGCCTAGCACAGATACGCAGTATTTT. Translated: CAWSPPWGSGGPSTDTQYF.

This clone was observed once. This chain connects TRBV27 to TRBJ2-3; D is ambiguous. The germline V gene encodes CDR1 MNHEY and CDR2 SMNVEV (reference sequence). This CDR3 is built from 13 residues. The V end was cut by 3 bases, the J end by 2 bases, with 6 bases between. The chain's CDR3 is CASSFDNTDTQYF. The CDR3 DNA sequence: TGTGCCAGCAGTTTTGACAACACAGATACGCAGTATTTT.

This chain links TRBV7-2 with TRBJ1-6, with D tentatively TRBD1 (5 bases). CDR1 is SGHTA and CDR2 is FQGNSA in the germline V gene. V lost 5 bases to trimming and J lost 10 bases, with 12 bases between them. The CDR3 sequence is 13 residues long. This CDR3 reads CASSTNRNSPLHF. DNA of the CDR3: TGTGCCAGCAGCACCAACAGGAACTCACCCCTCCACTTT.

This clone showed up just once. The chain combines TRBV25-1 with TRBJ2-5, with 8 bases lining up with TRBD2. Germline-derived CDR1 and CDR2 are MGHDK and SYGVNS. This CDR3 has 14 amino acids. V was pared by 6 bases and J by 5 bases, with 8 bases of the junction left unmatched. The CDR3 region is CASSTGGLQETQYF. The CDR3 DNA reads as TGTGCCAGCAGCACGGGGGGGTTGCAGGAGACCCAGTACTTC.

The chain carries TRBV7-9 and TRBJ1-1; D ambiguous. Germline loops: CDR1 SEHNR, CDR2 FQNEAQ (reference sequence). There are 15 residues in the CDR3. Trimming shortened V by 1 base and J by 1 base, and 10 bases separated the two germline ends. The CDR3, as DNA: TGTGCCAGCAGCTTAGACGCGGCGACGAACACTGAAGCTTTCTTT. It translates to CASSLDAATNTEAFF.

V and J are TRBV10-3 and TRBJ1-1; 7 bases line up with TRBD1. CDR1 and CDR2 (germline): ENHRY, SYGVKD. The V and J ends lost 4 bases and 5 bases, in that order; junction bases with no gene match: 7. There are 14 residues in the CDR3. CDR3 protein: CAISGGTGATEAFF. CDR3 DNA sequence: TGTGCCATCAGTGGGGGAACAGGGGCTACTGAAGCTTTCTTT.

The V call is TRBV25-1, the J call TRBJ1-1; D might be TRBD1 (6 bases). There are 13 residues in the CDR3. Trimming pared 8 bases from V and 4 bases from J, leaving 14 bases between. Germline CDR1 and CDR2: MGHDK and SYGVNS. The CDR3 here is CASRQGIVTEAFF. The CDR3 nucleotides read TGTGCCAGCCGCCAGGGGATAGTCACTGAAGCTTTCTTT. Looking up the rest from reference TRBV25-1 and TRBJ1-1 gives the full variable domain: EADIYQTPRYLVIGTGKKITLECSQTMGHDKMYWYQQDPGMELHLIHYSYGVNSTEKGDLSSESTVSRIRTEHFPLTLESARPSHTSQYLCASRQGIVTEAFFGQGTRLTVV.

The count of this clone is one. The chain couples TRBV7-9 to TRBJ2-7; 8 bases are shared with TRBD1. This CDR3 contains 14 residues. In germline, CDR1 is SEHNR, CDR2 FQNEAQ (reference sequence). V lost 2 bases, J lost 7 bases, and 7 bases stayed unmatched. The DNA for the CDR3 is TGTGCCAGCAGCTTAAGGCAGGGGGCAGGAGAGCAGTACTTC. This gives the protein CASSLRQGAGEQYF.

The chain uses TRBV4-3 and TRBJ1-6; 7 bases fit TRBD1. Germline V lookup: CDR1 LGHNA, CDR2 YSLEER. The CDR3 is 15 residues long. J lost 7 bases, V lost 0 bases, and 3 bases had no gene match. The CDR3 protein is CASSQEPGQNSPLHF. The CDR3 nucleotides read TGCGCCAGCAGCCAAGAACCGGGACAGAATTCACCCCTCCACTTT.

V is TRBV10-2 and J is TRBJ2-7; D is possibly TRBD2 (5 bases). V lost 8 bases and J 3 bases, leaving 11 bases between the germline ends. The CDR3 contains 12 residues. The V gene's germline CDR1 is WSHSY and CDR2 SAAADI. CDR3 residues: CASGLGVYEQYF. The CDR3 bases are TGCGCCAGCGGATTGGGAGTCTACGAGCAGTACTTC.

V usage is TRBV6-5 and J usage is TRBJ1-1; 7 bases match TRBD1. This CDR3 contains 15 residues. V trimming: 2 bases; J trimming: 1 base; junction bases outside the gene matches: 4. Germline values: CDR1 MNHEY, CDR2 SVGAGI. The DNA of the CDR3 is TGTGCCAGCAGTTACCTCGGACAGGAGAACACTGAAGCTTTCTTT. Its translation is CASSYLGQENTEAFF.

This chain joins TRBV6-6 and TRBJ2-7; D gene ambiguous. The CDR3 is 13 residues long. Germline V gives CDR1 MNHNY, CDR2 SVGAGI (reference sequence). V was cut by 0 bases and J by 2 bases, with 5 bases left in between. CDR3 sequence reads: CASSYSPAYEQYF. In DNA form, the CDR3 reads TGTGCCAGCAGTTACTCGCCAGCCTACGAGCAGTACTTC.

The V and J genes are TRBV5-6 and TRBJ1-1; TRBD1 is a possible D gene (5 bases). CDR1 is SGHDT and CDR2 is YYEEEE in the germline V gene. Trimming cost V 4 bases and J 6 bases, with 19 bases left between them. The CDR3 has 15 residues. In DNA form, the CDR3 reads TGTGCCAGCAGCAGCTCGACAGTTCTAATAGCTGAAGCTTTCTTT. As protein: CASSSSTVLIAEAFF.

A single count supports this clone. The chain has TRBV29-1 and TRBJ2-7; D uncertain. CDR3 size: 12 residues. The V end lost 1 base, the J end lost 3 bases, and 7 bases lay between the germline ends. The germline gives CDR1 SQVTM, CDR2 ANQGSEA. The CDR3 here is CSVEAGLYEQYF. The CDR3 nucleotides read TGCAGCGTTGAAGCAGGTCTCTACGAGCAGTACTTC.